Given below is one T cell receptor (beta chain) in context. Per the authors' pipeline: The authors estimated nucleated cell counts from reference gene primer amplification. Only in-frame clones appear in the TCRdb table, and some are missing; sequencing was by immunoSEQ multiplex PCR. D and trimming come from the DNA, and the V and J calls and clone size come from that table. The sample carries approximately 190,000 clones, 84% recorded once. This sample is drawn from a study of blood T cell repertoires in COVID-19. Study-wide context: Whether acute or convalescent, the COVID-19 samples came from the United States, Italy and Spain.

The germline V gene has CDR1 SEHNR and CDR2 FQNEAQ (reference sequence). CDR3 length: 15 amino acids. J was trimmed by 8 bases and V by 5 bases; bases with no gene match: 8. Sequences were obtained from peripheral blood. This rearrangement joins TRBV7-9 to TRBJ1-4; TRBD1 agrees at 10 bases. The receptor's source is a human donor in a cohort sampled during active COVID-19. The CDR3 protein is CASSTRTGGVEKLFF. CDR3 bases: TGTGCCAGCAGCACAAGGACAGGGGGTGTCGAAAAACTGTTTTTT.